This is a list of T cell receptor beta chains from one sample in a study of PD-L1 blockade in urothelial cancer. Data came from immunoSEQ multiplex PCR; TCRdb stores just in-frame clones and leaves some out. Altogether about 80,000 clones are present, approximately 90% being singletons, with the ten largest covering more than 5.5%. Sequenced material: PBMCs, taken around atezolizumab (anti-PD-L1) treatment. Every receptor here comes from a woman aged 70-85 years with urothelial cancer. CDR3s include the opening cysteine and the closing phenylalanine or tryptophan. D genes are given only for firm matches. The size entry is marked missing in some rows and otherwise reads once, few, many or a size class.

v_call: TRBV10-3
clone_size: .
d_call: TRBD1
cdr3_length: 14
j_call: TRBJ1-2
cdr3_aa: CAISGGQGAMGYTF
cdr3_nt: TGTGCCATCAGTGGAGGACAGGGAGCGATGGGCTACACCTTC

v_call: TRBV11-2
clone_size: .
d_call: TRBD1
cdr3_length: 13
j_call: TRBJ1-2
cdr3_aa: CASSHDRGDGYTF
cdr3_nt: TGTGCCAGCAGCCATGACAGGGGCGATGGCTACACCTTC

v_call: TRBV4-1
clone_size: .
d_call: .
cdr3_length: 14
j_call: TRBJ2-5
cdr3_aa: CASSQPQGQETQYF
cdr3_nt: TGCGCCAGCAGCCAACCCCAGGGCCAAGAGACCCAGTACTTC

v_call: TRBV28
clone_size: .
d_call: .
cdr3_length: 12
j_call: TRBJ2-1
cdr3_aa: CASSLLRGKQFF
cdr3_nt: TGTGCCAGCAGTTTATTGCGGGGCAAGCAGTTCTTC

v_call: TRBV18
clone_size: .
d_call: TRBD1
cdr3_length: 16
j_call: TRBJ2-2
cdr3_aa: CASSPPGTENTGELFF
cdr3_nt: TGTGCCAGCTCACCACCAGGGACAGAGAACACCGGGGAGCTGTTTTTT

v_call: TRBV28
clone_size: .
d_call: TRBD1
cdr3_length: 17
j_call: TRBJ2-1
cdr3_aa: CASSLGTGDYSYNEQFF
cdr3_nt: TGTGCCAGCAGTTTAGGGACAGGGGACTACTCCTACAATGAGCAGTTCTTC

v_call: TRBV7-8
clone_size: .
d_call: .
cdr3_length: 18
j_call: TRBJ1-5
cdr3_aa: CASSLSGRRGYSNQPQHF
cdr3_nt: TGTGCCAGCAGCTTAAGCGGGAGGAGGGGCTATAGCAATCAGCCCCAGCATTTT

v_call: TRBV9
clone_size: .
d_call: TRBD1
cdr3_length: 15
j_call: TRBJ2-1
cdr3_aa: CASSEMDRGLHEQFF
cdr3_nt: TGTGCCAGCAGCGAAATGGACAGGGGTTTGCATGAGCAGTTCTTC

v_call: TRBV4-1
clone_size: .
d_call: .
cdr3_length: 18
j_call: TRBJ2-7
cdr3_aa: CASSQARMAGHTTYEQYF
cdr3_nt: TGCGCCAGCAGCCAAGCTCGCATGGCCGGACACACCACCTACGAGCAGTACTTC

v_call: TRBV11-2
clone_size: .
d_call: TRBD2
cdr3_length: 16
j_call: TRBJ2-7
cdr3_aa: CASSSVRGGRSYEQYF
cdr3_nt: TGTGCCAGCAGCTCGGTGCGGGGCGGGAGGTCCTACGAGCAGTACTTC

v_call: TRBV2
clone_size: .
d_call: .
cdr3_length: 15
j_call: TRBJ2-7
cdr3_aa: CASSEADRLSYEQYF
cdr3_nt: TGTGCCAGCAGTGAAGCGGATAGACTCTCCTACGAGCAGTACTTC

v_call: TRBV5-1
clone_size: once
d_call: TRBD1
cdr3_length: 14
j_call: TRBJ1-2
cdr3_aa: CASSLGDSGYGYTF
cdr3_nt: TGCGCCAGCAGCTTGGGGGACAGCGGCTATGGCTACACCTTC

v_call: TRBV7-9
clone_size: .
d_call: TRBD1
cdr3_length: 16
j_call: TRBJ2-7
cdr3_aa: CASSSGQGLGAYEQYF
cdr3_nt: TGTGCCAGCAGCTCAGGACAGGGCTTAGGTGCCTACGAGCAGTACTTC

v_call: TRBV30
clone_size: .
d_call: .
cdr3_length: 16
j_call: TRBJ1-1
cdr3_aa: CAWSPPGLGENTEAFF
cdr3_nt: TGTGCCTGGAGTCCACCTGGGTTAGGAGAGAACACTGAAGCTTTCTTT

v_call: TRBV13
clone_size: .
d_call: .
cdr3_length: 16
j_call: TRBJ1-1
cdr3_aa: CASSLGGGLMNTEAFF
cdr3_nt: TGTGCCAGCAGCTTAGGCGGGGGACTGATGAACACTGAAGCTTTCTTT

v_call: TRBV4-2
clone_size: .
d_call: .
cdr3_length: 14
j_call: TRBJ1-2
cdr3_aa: CASSQDSANYGYTF
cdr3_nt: TGTGCCAGCAGCCAAGACTCAGCTAACTATGGCTACACCTTC

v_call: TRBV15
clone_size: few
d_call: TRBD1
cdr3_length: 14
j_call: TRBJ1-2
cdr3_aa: CATSKPDRGIGYTF
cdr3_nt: TGTGCCACCAGCAAACCAGACAGGGGGATTGGCTACACCTTC

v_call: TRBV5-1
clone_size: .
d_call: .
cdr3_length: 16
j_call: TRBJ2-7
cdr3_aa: CASSFLQGTSSYEQYF
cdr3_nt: TGCGCCAGCAGCTTTTTGCAGGGGACGAGCTCCTACGAGCAGTACTTC

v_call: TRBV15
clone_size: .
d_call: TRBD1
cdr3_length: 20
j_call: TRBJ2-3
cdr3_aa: CATSTNPGTGGSGSTDTQYF
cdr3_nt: TGTGCCACCAGCACCAACCCCGGGACAGGGGGCTCGGGGAGCACAGATACGCAGTATTTT

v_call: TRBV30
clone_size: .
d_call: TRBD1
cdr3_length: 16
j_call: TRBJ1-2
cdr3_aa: CAWSGREGRDSFGYTF
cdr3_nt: TGTGCCTGGAGTGGTCGCGAGGGGCGGGACAGCTTCGGCTACACCTTC

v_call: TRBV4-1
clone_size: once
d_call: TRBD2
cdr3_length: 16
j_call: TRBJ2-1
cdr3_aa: CASSQGTSGIYNEQFF
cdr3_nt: TGCGCCAGCAGCCAAGGGACTAGCGGGATCTACAATGAGCAGTTCTTC

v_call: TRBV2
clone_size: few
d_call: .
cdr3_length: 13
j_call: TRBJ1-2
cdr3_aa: CASGGDRLYGYTF
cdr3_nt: TGTGCCAGCGGCGGGGACCGCCTGTATGGCTACACCTTC

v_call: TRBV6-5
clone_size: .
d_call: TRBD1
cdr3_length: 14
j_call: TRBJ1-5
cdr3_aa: CASSYRQGDQPQHF
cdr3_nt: TGTGCCAGCAGTTACCGCCAGGGGGATCAGCCCCAGCATTTT

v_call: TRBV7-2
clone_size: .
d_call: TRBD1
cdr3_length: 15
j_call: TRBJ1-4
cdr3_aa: CASSYGTGISGGLFF
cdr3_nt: TGTGCCAGCAGCTACGGGACAGGGATTTCTGGTGGGCTGTTTTTT

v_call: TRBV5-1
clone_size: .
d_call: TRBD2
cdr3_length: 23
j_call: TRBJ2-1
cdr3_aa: CASSTHWSPHLWKSGRAICEQFF
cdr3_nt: TGCGCCAGCAGCACACATTGGTCTCCACACCTCTGGAAGAGCGGGAGAGCGATTTGTGAGCAGTTCTTC

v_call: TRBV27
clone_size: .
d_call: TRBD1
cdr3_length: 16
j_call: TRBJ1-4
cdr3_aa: CASSPRSTGGNEKLFF
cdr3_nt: TGTGCCAGCAGTCCCAGATCGACAGGGGGGAATGAAAAACTGTTTTTT

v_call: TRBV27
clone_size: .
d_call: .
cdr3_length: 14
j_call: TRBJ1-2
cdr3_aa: CASSLNPRFYGYTF
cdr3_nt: TGTGCCAGCAGTCTAAATCCGAGGTTCTATGGCTACACCTTC

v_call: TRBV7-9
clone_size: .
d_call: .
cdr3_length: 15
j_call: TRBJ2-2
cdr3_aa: CASSLGEWLTGELFF
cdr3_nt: TGTGCCAGCAGCTTAGGAGAGTGGTTGACCGGGGAGCTGTTTTTT

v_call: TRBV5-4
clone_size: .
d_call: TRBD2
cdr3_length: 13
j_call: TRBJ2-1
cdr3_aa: CASGTSGYNEQFF
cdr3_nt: TGTGCCAGCGGGACTAGCGGTTACAATGAGCAGTTCTTC

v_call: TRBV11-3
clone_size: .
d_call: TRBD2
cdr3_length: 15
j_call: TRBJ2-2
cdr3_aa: CASSLVGLATGELFF
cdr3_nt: TGTGCCAGCAGCTTAGTGGGACTAGCTACCGGGGAGCTGTTTTTT

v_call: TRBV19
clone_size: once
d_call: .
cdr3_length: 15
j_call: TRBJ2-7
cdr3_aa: CASSMGWELGYEQYF
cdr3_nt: TGTGCCAGTAGTATGGGTTGGGAGTTGGGCTACGAGCAGTACTTC

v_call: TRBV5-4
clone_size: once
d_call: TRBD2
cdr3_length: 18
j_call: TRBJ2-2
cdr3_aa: CASSFGTSGRGLTGELFF
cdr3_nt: TGTGCCAGCAGCTTCGGGACTAGCGGGAGGGGGTTAACCGGGGAGCTGTTTTTT

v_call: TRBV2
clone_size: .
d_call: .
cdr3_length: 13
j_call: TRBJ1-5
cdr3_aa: CASSDRSVQPQHF
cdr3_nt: TGTGCCAGCAGTGATCGTTCGGTTCAGCCCCAGCATTTT

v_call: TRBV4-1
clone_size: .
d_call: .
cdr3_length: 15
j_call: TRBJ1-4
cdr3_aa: CASSQGGGLDEKLFF
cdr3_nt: TGCGCCAGCAGCCAAGGGGGGGGGTTGGATGAAAAACTGTTTTTT

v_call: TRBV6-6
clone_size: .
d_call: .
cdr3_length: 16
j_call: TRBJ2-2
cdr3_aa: CASSQGGMGNTGELFF
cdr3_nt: TGTGCCAGCAGTCAGGGGGGCATGGGGAACACCGGGGAGCTGTTTTTT

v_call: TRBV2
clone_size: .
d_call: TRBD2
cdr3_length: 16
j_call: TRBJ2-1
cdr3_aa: CASSEELAGGLNEQFF
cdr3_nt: TGTGCCAGCAGTGAAGAGCTAGCGGGGGGTTTGAATGAGCAGTTCTTC

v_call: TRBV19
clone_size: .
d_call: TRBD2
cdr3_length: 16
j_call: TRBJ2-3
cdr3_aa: CASSSRTSGVTDTQYF
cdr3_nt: TGTGCCAGTAGTTCCAGGACTAGCGGGGTCACAGATACGCAGTATTTT

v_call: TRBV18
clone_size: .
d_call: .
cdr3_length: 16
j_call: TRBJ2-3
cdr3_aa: CASSPDTSGDTDTQYF
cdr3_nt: TGTGCCAGCTCACCAGACACGTCGGGAGACACAGATACGCAGTATTTT

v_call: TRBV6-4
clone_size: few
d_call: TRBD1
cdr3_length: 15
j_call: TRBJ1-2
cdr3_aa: CASSDTGQALYGYTF
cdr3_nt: TGTGCCAGCAGTGACACCGGACAGGCTCTCTATGGCTACACCTTC

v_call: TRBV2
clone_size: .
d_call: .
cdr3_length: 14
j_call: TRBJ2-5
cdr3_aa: CASSQQGRGETQYF
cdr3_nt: TGTGCCAGCAGTCAACAGGGTAGAGGAGAGACCCAGTACTTC

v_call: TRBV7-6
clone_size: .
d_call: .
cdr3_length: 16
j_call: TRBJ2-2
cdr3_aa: CASTPRRGGDTGELFF
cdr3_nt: TGTGCCAGCACCCCAAGGCGCGGGGGCGACACCGGGGAGCTGTTTTTT

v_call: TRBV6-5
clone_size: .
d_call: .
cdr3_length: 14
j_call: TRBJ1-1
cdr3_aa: CASTQVGGWTEAFF
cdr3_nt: TGTGCCAGCACCCAAGTGGGGGGTTGGACTGAAGCTTTCTTT